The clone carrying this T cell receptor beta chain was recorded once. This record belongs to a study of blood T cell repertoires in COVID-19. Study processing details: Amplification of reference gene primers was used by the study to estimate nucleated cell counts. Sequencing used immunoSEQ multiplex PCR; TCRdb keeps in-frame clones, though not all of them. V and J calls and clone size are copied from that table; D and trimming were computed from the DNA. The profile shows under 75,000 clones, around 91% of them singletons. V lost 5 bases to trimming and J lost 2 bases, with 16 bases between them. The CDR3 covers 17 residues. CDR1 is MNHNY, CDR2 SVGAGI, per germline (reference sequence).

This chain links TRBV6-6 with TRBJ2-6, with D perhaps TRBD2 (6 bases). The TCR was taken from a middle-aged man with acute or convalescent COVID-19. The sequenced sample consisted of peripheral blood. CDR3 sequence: CASSPIGGGAGANVLTF. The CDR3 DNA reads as TGTGCCAGCAGTCCCATTGGGGGAGGTGCTGGGGCCAACGTCCTGACTTTC.